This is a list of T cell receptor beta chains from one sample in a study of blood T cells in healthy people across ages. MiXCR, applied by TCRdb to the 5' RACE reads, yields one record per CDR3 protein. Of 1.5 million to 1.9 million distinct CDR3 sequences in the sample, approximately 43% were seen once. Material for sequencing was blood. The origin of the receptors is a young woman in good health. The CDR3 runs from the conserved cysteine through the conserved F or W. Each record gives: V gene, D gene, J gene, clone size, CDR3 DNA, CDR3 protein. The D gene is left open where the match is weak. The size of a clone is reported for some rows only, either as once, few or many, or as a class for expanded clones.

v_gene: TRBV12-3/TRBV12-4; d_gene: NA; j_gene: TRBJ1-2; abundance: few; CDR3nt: TGTGCCAGCAGTTTTCGGGCAGGCGGGCTCTATGGCTACACCTTC; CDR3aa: CASSFRAGGLYGYTF
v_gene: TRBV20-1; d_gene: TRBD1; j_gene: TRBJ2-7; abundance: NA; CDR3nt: TGCAGTGCTTTACAGGGGGGCCCCTACGAGCAGTACTTC; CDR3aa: CSALQGGPYEQYF
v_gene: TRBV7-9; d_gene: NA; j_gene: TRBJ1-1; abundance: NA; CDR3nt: TGTGCCAGCATAGGGAACACTGAAGCTTTCTTT; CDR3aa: CASIGNTEAFF
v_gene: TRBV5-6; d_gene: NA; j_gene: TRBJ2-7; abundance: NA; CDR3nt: TGTGCCAGCAGCTTCCCGTCGGCCTACGAGCAGTACTTC; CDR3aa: CASSFPSAYEQYF
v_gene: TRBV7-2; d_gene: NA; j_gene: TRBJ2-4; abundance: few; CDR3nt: TGTGCCAGCAGCTTATCACAGGGCTACAATGAGCAGTACTTC; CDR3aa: CASSLSQGYNEQYF
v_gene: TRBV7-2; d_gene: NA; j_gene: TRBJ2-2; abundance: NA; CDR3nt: TGTGCCAGCAGCGCGGCCGGGAACACCGGGGAGCTGTTTTTT; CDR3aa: CASSAAGNTGELFF
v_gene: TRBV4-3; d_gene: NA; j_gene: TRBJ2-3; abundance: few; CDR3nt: TGCGCCAGCAGCCAAGACTGGGGGCTTGTAGATACGCAGTATTTT; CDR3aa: CASSQDWGLVDTQYF
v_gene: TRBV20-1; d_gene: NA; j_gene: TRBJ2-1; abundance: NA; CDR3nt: TGCAGTGCTAGAGACGGGCCCAATGAGCAGTTCTTC; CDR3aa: CSARDGPNEQFF
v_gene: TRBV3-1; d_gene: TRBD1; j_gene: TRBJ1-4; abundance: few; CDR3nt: TGTGCCAGCAGCCAAGACCGTAGGACAGGGGCGTATAATGAAAAACTGTTTTTT; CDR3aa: CASSQDRRTGAYNEKLFF
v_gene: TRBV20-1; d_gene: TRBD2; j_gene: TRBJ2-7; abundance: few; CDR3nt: TGCAGTGCTAGTGGAACTAGCGGGGGAATCTACGAGCAGTACTTC; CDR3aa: CSASGTSGGIYEQYF
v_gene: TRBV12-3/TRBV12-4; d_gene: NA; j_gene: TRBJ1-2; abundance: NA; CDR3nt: TGTGCCAGCAGTTTACCTAGTGGACACTCCTATGGCTACACCTTC; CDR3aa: CASSLPSGHSYGYTF
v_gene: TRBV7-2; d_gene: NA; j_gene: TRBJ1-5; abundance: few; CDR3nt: TGTGCCAGCAGCCTTAAAACCAATCAGCCCCAGCATTTT; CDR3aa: CASSLKTNQPQHF
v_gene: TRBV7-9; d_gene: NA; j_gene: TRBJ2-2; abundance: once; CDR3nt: TGTGCCAGCAGCTTAATCACAGACTCCACCGGGGAGCTGTTTTTT; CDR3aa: CASSLITDSTGELFF
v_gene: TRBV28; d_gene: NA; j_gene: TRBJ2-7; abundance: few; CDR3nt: TGTGCCAGCAGTTCGACTAGGACCCACGAGCAGTACTTC; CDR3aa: CASSSTRTHEQYF
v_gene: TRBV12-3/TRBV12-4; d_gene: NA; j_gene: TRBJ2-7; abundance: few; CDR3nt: TGTGCCAGCACCTATGGAGGGTTATCGGGCGAGCAGTACTTC; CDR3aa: CASTYGGLSGEQYF
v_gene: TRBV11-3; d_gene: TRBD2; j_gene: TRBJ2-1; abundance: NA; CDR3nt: TGTGCCAGCAGCTTAGATGGGGGGGGTGGCGATGAGCAGTTCTTC; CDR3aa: CASSLDGGGGDEQFF
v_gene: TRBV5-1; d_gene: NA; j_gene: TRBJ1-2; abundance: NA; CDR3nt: TGCGCCAGCAGCCCCTCCCTACAGGGAAACTATGGCTACACCTTC; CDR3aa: CASSPSLQGNYGYTF
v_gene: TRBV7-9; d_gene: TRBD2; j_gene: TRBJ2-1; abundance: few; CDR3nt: TGTGCCAGCAGCACGACGCGGGAGAGCGGCTACAATGAGCAGTTCTTC; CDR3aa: CASSTTRESGYNEQFF
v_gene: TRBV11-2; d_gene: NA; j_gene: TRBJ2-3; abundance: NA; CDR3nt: TGTGCCAGCAGCCGCACCTTTGGAGGCGCAACTTCCACAGATACGCAGTATTTT; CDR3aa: CASSRTFGGATSTDTQYF
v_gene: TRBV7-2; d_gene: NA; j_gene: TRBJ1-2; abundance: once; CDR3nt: TGTGCCGGCAGCTTAGCAGGGTCCGGTGGCTACACCTTC; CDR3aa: CAGSLAGSGGYTF
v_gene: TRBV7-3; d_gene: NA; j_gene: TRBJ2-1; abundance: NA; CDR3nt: TGTGCCAGCAGCCCCACAGGGATTCTCGGCAATGAGCAGTTCTTC; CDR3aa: CASSPTGILGNEQFF
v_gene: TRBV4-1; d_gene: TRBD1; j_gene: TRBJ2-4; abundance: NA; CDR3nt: TGCGCCAGCAGCCCCGTCAGGGCCCAGGGGGACATTCAGTACTTC; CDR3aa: CASSPVRAQGDIQYF
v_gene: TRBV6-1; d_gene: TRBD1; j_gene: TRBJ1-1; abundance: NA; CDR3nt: TGTGCCAGCAGGTGGACAGGGACTGAAGCTTTCTTT; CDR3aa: CASRWTGTEAFF
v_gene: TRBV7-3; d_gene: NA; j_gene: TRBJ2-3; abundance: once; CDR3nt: TGTGCCAGCAGCTTAGCAGGGAGTTGGGCTGCGCAGTATTTT; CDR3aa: CASSLAGSWAAQYF
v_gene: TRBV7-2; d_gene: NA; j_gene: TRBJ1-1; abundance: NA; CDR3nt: TGTGCCAGCAGCTTAGCTACAGGCACCCAAGCTTTCTTT; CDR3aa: CASSLATGTQAFF
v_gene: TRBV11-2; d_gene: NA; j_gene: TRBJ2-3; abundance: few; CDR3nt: TGTGCCAGCAGCTTAGTTATGGGCAGGATCGGAGATACGCAGTATTTT; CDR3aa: CASSLVMGRIGDTQYF